This T cell receptor (beta chain) was observed in a study of CD8+CD57+ T cells in acquired aplastic anemia. Germline V gene data show CDR1 as ENHRY and CDR2 as SYGVKD. The CDR3 runs to 11 residues. Of note for this clonotype: An end of the junction does not agree with germline; a read error may underlie this.

TCR beta VDJ and CDR3 were profiled, and genomic DNA was the template. TCRdb reanalysed the reads using MiXCR and keeps one entry per CDR3 protein. This table has 150,000 or so distinct CDR3 sequences, about 60% appearing once. This receptor was identified in a human donor in good health. The chain is built from TRBV10-3 and TRBJ2-2; D gene uncertain. Material: sorted CD4+, CD8+, or CD8+CD57+ T cells (not recorded which) from PBMCs. CDR3 coding DNA: TGTGCCAGCAGTTTGCAAGGGGAGCTGTTTTTT. It encodes CASSLQGELFF.